This record looks at one TCR beta chain sequence and its context. Antigen unknown. Among the roughly 120 subjects of the validation cohort, separate from the approximately 660-subject first cohort, were the donors. The CDR3 has 16 amino acids. Germline CDR1 and CDR2: MGHRA and YSYEKL. Trimming took 1 base from V and 8 from J, leaving 20 bases between them. The source of the sample is a study of cytomegalovirus exposure and HLA in healthy donors. The study's findings and limits: Some public TCRs appeared in many individuals, while most sequences were rare.

Generated by immunoSEQ multiplex PCR, the TCRdb table keeps only in-frame clones and is missing some. The data show 150,000 to 200,000 clones, approximately 86% seen once. The sequence came from a man aged 25-40 years in good health and CMV-seropositive. The V and J genes are TRBV4-1 and TRBJ1-2; D remains unclear. Sample: PBMCs. The CDR3 sequence: CASSQGPYIRGSGYTF. The CDR3 DNA reads TGCGCCAGCAGCCAAGGGCCCTACATCCGGGGAAGCGGCTACACCTTC.